Listed below are T cell receptor beta chains from one sample, sequenced in a study of cytomegalovirus exposure and HLA in healthy donors. Data came from immunoSEQ multiplex PCR; TCRdb stores just in-frame clones and leaves some out. The table records some 130,000 clones, roughly 79% of them present only once. The sequenced sample consisted of PBMCs. These receptors were collected from a young man in good health and CMV-seronegative. Both conserved end residues are part of each CDR3. The D gene is left open where the match is weak. Clone size, where shown, is once, few, many, or a class for clones that have expanded.

clone_size: NA; d_call: TRBD2; j_call: TRBJ2-1; v_call: TRBV2; cdr3_length: 16; cdr3_aa: CASSEVGSGGYNEQFF; cdr3_nt: TGTGCCAGCAGTGAAGTTGGTAGCGGGGGGTACAATGAGCAGTTCTTC
clone_size: NA; d_call: NA; j_call: TRBJ2-1; v_call: TRBV9; cdr3_length: 16; cdr3_aa: CASSGGGGGPLREQFF; cdr3_nt: TGTGCCAGCAGCGGCGGTGGGGGGGGGCCCCTTAGGGAGCAGTTCTTC
clone_size: NA; d_call: NA; j_call: TRBJ1-6; v_call: TRBV4-3; cdr3_length: 17; cdr3_aa: CASSQDQTGSPNSPLHF; cdr3_nt: TGCGCCAGCAGCCAAGACCAAACAGGGAGCCCCAATTCACCCCTCCACTTT
clone_size: NA; d_call: NA; j_call: TRBJ1-6; v_call: TRBV7-9; cdr3_length: 16; cdr3_aa: CASTQTRSSYNSPLHF; cdr3_nt: TGTGCCAGCACCCAGACCCGGAGCTCCTATAATTCACCCCTCCACTTT
clone_size: NA; d_call: NA; j_call: TRBJ1-2; v_call: TRBV14; cdr3_length: 13; cdr3_aa: CASSLSGDYGYTF; cdr3_nt: TGTGCCAGCAGCCTCTCCGGGGACTATGGCTACACCTTC
clone_size: NA; d_call: TRBD1; j_call: TRBJ1-6; v_call: TRBV19; cdr3_length: 15; cdr3_aa: CASSAGQSYNSPLHF; cdr3_nt: TGTGCCAGTAGTGCGGGACAGAGCTATAATTCACCCCTCCACTTT
clone_size: NA; d_call: NA; j_call: TRBJ2-1; v_call: TRBV5-4; cdr3_length: 14; cdr3_aa: CASSRSGGYNEQFF; cdr3_nt: TGTGCCAGCAGCCGATCCGGGGGATACAATGAGCAGTTCTTC
clone_size: few; d_call: NA; j_call: TRBJ1-5; v_call: TRBV27; cdr3_length: 14; cdr3_aa: CASSPGQRNQPQHF; cdr3_nt: TGTGCCAGCAGTCCAGGACAACGCAATCAGCCCCAGCATTTT
clone_size: once; d_call: NA; j_call: TRBJ2-7; v_call: TRBV27; cdr3_length: 15; cdr3_aa: CASSSQVSPTYEQYF; cdr3_nt: TGTGCCAGCAGTTCCCAGGTGAGCCCGACCTACGAGCAGTACTTC
clone_size: NA; d_call: NA; j_call: TRBJ2-7; v_call: TRBV7-8; cdr3_length: 13; cdr3_aa: CASSLVPGYEQYF; cdr3_nt: TGTGCCAGCAGCTTAGTCCCAGGGTACGAGCAGTACTTC
clone_size: NA; d_call: NA; j_call: TRBJ1-4; v_call: TRBV6-1; cdr3_length: 16; cdr3_aa: CASSDHRQSPNEKLFF; cdr3_nt: TGTGCCAGCAGTGACCACAGACAGTCACCTAATGAAAAACTGTTTTTT
clone_size: NA; d_call: TRBD1; j_call: TRBJ1-1; v_call: TRBV10-3; cdr3_length: 14; cdr3_aa: CAIGGDRLNTEAFF; cdr3_nt: TGTGCCATCGGAGGGGACAGACTTAACACTGAAGCTTTCTTT
clone_size: NA; d_call: NA; j_call: TRBJ1-2; v_call: TRBV19; cdr3_length: 16; cdr3_aa: CASSIKEGLFGYGYTF; cdr3_nt: TGTGCCAGTAGTATTAAGGAGGGGCTGTTTGGCTATGGCTACACCTTC
clone_size: NA; d_call: NA; j_call: TRBJ2-6; v_call: TRBV5-1; cdr3_length: 17; cdr3_aa: CASSLGVFPSGANVLTF; cdr3_nt: TGCGCCAGCAGCTTGGGTGTCTTCCCCTCTGGGGCCAACGTCCTGACTTTC
clone_size: NA; d_call: NA; j_call: TRBJ1-4; v_call: TRBV7-9; cdr3_length: 15; cdr3_aa: CASSPRDNSNEKLFF; cdr3_nt: TGTGCCAGCAGCCCCCGGGACAATTCAAACGAAAAACTGTTTTTT
clone_size: NA; d_call: TRBD1; j_call: TRBJ2-4; v_call: TRBV4-3; cdr3_length: 17; cdr3_aa: CASSQGTGFLMKNIQYF; cdr3_nt: TGCGCCAGCAGCCAGGGGACAGGGTTCTTGATGAAAAACATTCAGTACTTC
clone_size: few; d_call: TRBD1; j_call: TRBJ1-6; v_call: TRBV25-1; cdr3_length: 15; cdr3_aa: CASSGGGQGGSPLHF; cdr3_nt: TGTGCCAGCAGTGGAGGGGGACAGGGTGGTTCACCCCTCCACTTT
clone_size: NA; d_call: TRBD1; j_call: TRBJ1-1; v_call: TRBV10-3; cdr3_length: 14; cdr3_aa: CAISEWSGGTEAFF; cdr3_nt: TGTGCCATCAGTGAGTGGTCAGGGGGGACTGAAGCTTTCTTT
clone_size: NA; d_call: TRBD1; j_call: TRBJ2-2; v_call: TRBV4-3; cdr3_length: 18; cdr3_aa: CASSQASPGGYKPGELFF; cdr3_nt: TGCGCCAGCAGCCAAGCCTCCCCAGGGGGATATAAGCCCGGGGAGCTGTTTTTT
clone_size: NA; d_call: NA; j_call: TRBJ1-4; v_call: TRBV7-8; cdr3_length: 12; cdr3_aa: CASSENREKLFF; cdr3_nt: TGTGCCAGCAGCGAAAACAGGGAAAAACTGTTTTTT
clone_size: once; d_call: TRBD1; j_call: TRBJ1-2; v_call: TRBV5-6; cdr3_length: 15; cdr3_aa: CASSFTGTGDYGYTF; cdr3_nt: TGTGCCAGCAGCTTTACCGGGACAGGGGACTATGGCTACACCTTC
clone_size: NA; d_call: NA; j_call: TRBJ1-2; v_call: TRBV30; cdr3_length: 13; cdr3_aa: CAWSLRGGRDYTF; cdr3_nt: TGTGCCTGGAGTTTGCGGGGGGGCCGGGACTACACCTTC
clone_size: NA; d_call: NA; j_call: TRBJ1-6; v_call: TRBV5-8; cdr3_length: 14; cdr3_aa: CASSLTGPNSPLHF; cdr3_nt: TGTGCCAGCAGCTTGACAGGGCCTAATTCACCCCTCCACTTT
clone_size: NA; d_call: NA; j_call: TRBJ2-5; v_call: TRBV7-9; cdr3_length: 15; cdr3_aa: CSSSPSEGGGETQYF; cdr3_nt: TGTTCCAGCAGCCCCTCCGAGGGGGGAGGGGAGACCCAGTACTTC
clone_size: NA; d_call: TRBD1; j_call: TRBJ2-5; v_call: TRBV14; cdr3_length: 16; cdr3_aa: CASSQERQGVGETQYF; cdr3_nt: TGTGCCAGCAGCCAAGAGAGACAGGGGGTTGGGGAGACCCAGTACTTC
clone_size: NA; d_call: NA; j_call: TRBJ2-1; v_call: TRBV6-4; cdr3_length: 14; cdr3_aa: CASSDGTSSNEQFF; cdr3_nt: TGTGCCAGCAGTGACGGGACATCTTCCAATGAGCAGTTCTTC
clone_size: NA; d_call: NA; j_call: TRBJ1-1; v_call: TRBV5-1; cdr3_length: 16; cdr3_aa: CASSLRSYGENTEAFF; cdr3_nt: TGCGCCAGCAGCTTGCGGTCTTACGGGGAGAACACTGAAGCTTTCTTT
clone_size: NA; d_call: TRBD1; j_call: TRBJ2-2; v_call: TRBV11-2; cdr3_length: 15; cdr3_aa: CASSLAGGDTGELFF; cdr3_nt: TGTGCCAGCAGCTTAGCAGGGGGTGACACCGGGGAGCTGTTTTTT
clone_size: few; d_call: TRBD2; j_call: TRBJ2-1; v_call: TRBV19; cdr3_length: 16; cdr3_aa: CASSPGTSGGAGEQFF; cdr3_nt: TGTGCCAGTAGTCCTGGGACTAGCGGGGGGGCCGGTGAGCAGTTCTTC
clone_size: NA; d_call: NA; j_call: TRBJ2-5; v_call: TRBV4-2; cdr3_length: 16; cdr3_aa: CASSPEGRGARETQYF; cdr3_nt: TGTGCCAGCAGCCCTGAGGGCAGGGGAGCTAGAGAGACCCAGTACTTC
clone_size: NA; d_call: NA; j_call: TRBJ1-1; v_call: TRBV29-1; cdr3_length: 12; cdr3_aa: CSVLDSYTEAFF; cdr3_nt: TGCAGCGTGCTAGACAGTTACACTGAAGCTTTCTTT
clone_size: NA; d_call: TRBD1; j_call: TRBJ1-1; v_call: TRBV7-2; cdr3_length: 14; cdr3_aa: CASSLRGGYSEAFF; cdr3_nt: TGTGCCAGCAGCTTAAGAGGGGGCTATTCTGAAGCTTTCTTT
clone_size: NA; d_call: TRBD2; j_call: TRBJ2-1; v_call: TRBV7-8; cdr3_length: 13; cdr3_aa: CASSSARGDEQFF; cdr3_nt: TGTGCCAGCAGCTCCGCCCGGGGGGATGAGCAGTTCTTC
clone_size: NA; d_call: TRBD1; j_call: TRBJ1-2; v_call: TRBV14; cdr3_length: 15; cdr3_aa: CASSLGQGNNYGYTF; cdr3_nt: TGTGCCAGCAGCCTTGGACAGGGGAATAACTATGGCTACACCTTC
clone_size: NA; d_call: NA; j_call: TRBJ2-4; v_call: TRBV11-2; cdr3_length: 15; cdr3_aa: CASSLVQGQRNIQYF; cdr3_nt: TGTGCCAGCAGCTTAGTCCAGGGTCAGAGGAACATTCAGTACTTC
clone_size: NA; d_call: TRBD2; j_call: TRBJ2-3; v_call: TRBV10-3; cdr3_length: 14; cdr3_aa: CATASGGRSDTQYF; cdr3_nt: TGTGCCACCGCTAGCGGGGGGCGCAGCGATACGCAGTATTTT
clone_size: few; d_call: TRBD1; j_call: TRBJ1-1; v_call: TRBV9; cdr3_length: 14; cdr3_aa: CASSARGRNTEAFF; cdr3_nt: TGTGCCAGCAGCGCCAGGGGGCGGAACACTGAAGCTTTCTTT
clone_size: NA; d_call: TRBD1; j_call: TRBJ1-2; v_call: TRBV6-1; cdr3_length: 16; cdr3_aa: CASSEAGAGGRRGYTF; cdr3_nt: TGTGCCAGCAGTGAAGCAGGGGCAGGGGGCCGCCGTGGCTACACCTTC
clone_size: NA; d_call: TRBD1; j_call: TRBJ1-6; v_call: TRBV11-3; cdr3_length: 13; cdr3_aa: CASSSTGDSPLHF; cdr3_nt: TGTGCCAGCAGCTCCACAGGGGATTCACCCCTCCACTTT
clone_size: NA; d_call: NA; j_call: TRBJ1-2; v_call: TRBV5-4; cdr3_length: 13; cdr3_aa: CASSLEQGFGYTF; cdr3_nt: TGTGCCAGCAGCTTGGAACAGGGTTTTGGCTACACCTTC
clone_size: NA; d_call: NA; j_call: TRBJ2-5; v_call: TRBV4-2; cdr3_length: 12; cdr3_aa: CASSGEEETQYF; cdr3_nt: TGTGCCAGCAGCGGGGAGGAAGAGACCCAGTACTTC
clone_size: NA; d_call: TRBD1; j_call: TRBJ2-7; v_call: TRBV12-5; cdr3_length: 15; cdr3_aa: CASGTPGTGGSEQYF; cdr3_nt: TGTGCTAGTGGCACGCCCGGGACAGGCGGTTCCGAGCAGTACTTC
clone_size: NA; d_call: TRBD1; j_call: TRBJ1-5; v_call: TRBV6-5; cdr3_length: 15; cdr3_aa: CASSSSQGSNQPQHF; cdr3_nt: TGTGCCAGCAGTTCCTCACAGGGGAGCAATCAGCCCCAGCATTTT
clone_size: once; d_call: TRBD2; j_call: TRBJ2-3; v_call: TRBV9; cdr3_length: 17; cdr3_aa: CASSISGLAGGPDTQYF; cdr3_nt: TGTGCCAGCAGCATATCGGGACTAGCGGGGGGGCCAGACACGCAGTATTTT
clone_size: NA; d_call: TRBD1; j_call: TRBJ1-2; v_call: TRBV28; cdr3_length: 11; cdr3_aa: CATRARDRTAF; cdr3_nt: TGTGCAACCCGGGCCCGGGACAGGACGGCCTTC
clone_size: NA; d_call: NA; j_call: TRBJ1-4; v_call: TRBV30; cdr3_length: 17; cdr3_aa: CAWSVWFEDRENEKLFF; cdr3_nt: TGTGCCTGGAGTGTATGGTTTGAGGACAGAGAGAATGAAAAACTGTTTTTT
clone_size: NA; d_call: TRBD1; j_call: TRBJ1-2; v_call: TRBV11-2; cdr3_length: 15; cdr3_aa: CASSLDSGTGMRYTF; cdr3_nt: TGTGCCAGCAGCTTGGATTCCGGGACAGGGATGCGCTACACCTTC
clone_size: NA; d_call: TRBD2; j_call: TRBJ2-7; v_call: TRBV2; cdr3_length: 13; cdr3_aa: CASRGLAGAPQYF; cdr3_nt: TGTGCCAGCAGGGGACTAGCGGGGGCCCCACAGTACTTC
clone_size: NA; d_call: NA; j_call: TRBJ1-6; v_call: TRBV7-6; cdr3_length: 15; cdr3_aa: CASSLGGLGNSPLHF; cdr3_nt: TGTGCCAGCAGCTTGGGGGGACTCGGCAATTCACCCCTCCACTTT
clone_size: once; d_call: NA; j_call: TRBJ2-7; v_call: TRBV5-1; cdr3_length: 16; cdr3_aa: CASSLTVLGGSYEQYF; cdr3_nt: TGCGCCAGCAGCTTGACGGTGCTAGGGGGCTCCTACGAGCAGTACTTC
clone_size: NA; d_call: NA; j_call: TRBJ2-1; v_call: TRBV19; cdr3_length: 15; cdr3_aa: CASSIVGARHNEQFF; cdr3_nt: TGTGCCAGTAGTATTGTGGGGGCACGTCACAATGAGCAGTTCTTC
clone_size: NA; d_call: TRBD2; j_call: TRBJ2-2; v_call: TRBV5-6; cdr3_length: 15; cdr3_aa: CASSSWGGNTGELFF; cdr3_nt: TGTGCCAGCAGCAGCTGGGGGGGGAACACCGGGGAGCTGTTTTTT
clone_size: NA; d_call: NA; j_call: TRBJ1-1; v_call: TRBV27; cdr3_length: 15; cdr3_aa: CASSPWGQTNTEAFF; cdr3_nt: TGTGCCAGCAGCCCATGGGGACAAACGAACACTGAAGCTTTCTTT
clone_size: NA; d_call: NA; j_call: TRBJ1-5; v_call: TRBV30; cdr3_length: 13; cdr3_aa: CAWSPRIDQPQHF; cdr3_nt: TGTGCCTGGAGCCCCAGGATTGATCAGCCCCAGCATTTT